One sample yielded the 28 T cell receptor beta chains listed below, sequenced in a study of blood T cell repertoires in COVID-19. Using immunoSEQ multiplex PCR, the repertoire was profiled, and TCRdb retains in-frame clones only, with some absent. The sample consists of around 250,000 clones, approximately 86% of them appearing once. The sample consisted of peripheral blood. The receptor set was obtained from a woman in her sixties or seventies who had recovered from COVID-19.

The chain recombines TRBV18 with TRBJ1-6; D is perhaps TRBD1 (5 bases). Germline V gene data show CDR1 as KGHSH and CDR2 as LQKENI. Trimming stripped 4 bases from V and 6 bases from J, with 19 bases between. There are 17 residues in the CDR3. The CDR3 is CASSLRGEASGNSPLHF. CDR3 DNA: TGTGCCAGCTCACTCCGGGGGGAGGCATCGGGTAATTCACCCCTCCACTTT.

This sequence joins TRBV6-6 and TRBJ1-1, with D possibly matching TRBD1 (5 bases). V lost 2 bases to trimming and J lost 5 bases, with 9 bases between them. The CDR3 length is 13 residues. Germline V lookup: CDR1 MNHNY, CDR2 SVGAGI (reference sequence). CDR3 coding DNA: TGTGCCAGCAGTTACAACCAGGGAACTGAAGCTTTCTTT. Translation: CASSYNQGTEAFF.

This chain uses TRBV4-3 with TRBJ1-1; TRBD1 matches at 8 bases. The CDR3 length is 16 residues. V lost 2 bases, J lost 2 bases, and 7 bases stayed unmatched. Germline V gene data show CDR1 as LGHNA and CDR2 as YSLEER. DNA of the CDR3: TGCGCCAGCAGCCAAAGGGCCTCAGGGGGCAACACTGAAGCTTTCTTT. It encodes CASSQRASGGNTEAFF.

V and J are TRBV11-2 and TRBJ2-7; the match to TRBD2 covers 8 bases. This CDR3 comprises 14 residues. Looked up from germline, CDR1 is SGHAT and CDR2 is FQNNGV. V lost 3 bases to trimming and J lost 4 bases; unmatched junction nucleotides: 5. The DNA of the CDR3 is TGTGCCAGCAGCTTTTCCCTAGCGGGTTACGAGCAGTACTTC. Its protein is CASSFSLAGYEQYF.

The chain carries TRBV29-1 and TRBJ2-2, with D possibly matching TRBD2 (5 bases). This CDR3 region has 16 residues. Germline-derived CDR1 and CDR2 are SQVTM and ANQGSEA. V dropped 4 bases and J dropped 0 bases, with 15 bases sitting between them. The CDR3 DNA sequence: TGCAGCGTTGCCCCCTGGCGCGGGTCGAACACCGGGGAGCTGTTTTTT. Translating it yields CSVAPWRGSNTGELFF.

J is TRBJ2-5 and V is TRBV7-3, with D possibly TRBD2 on 5 matching bases. The length of the CDR3 is 14 residues. Germline CDR1 is SGHTA and CDR2 is FQGTGA. Trimming left V 2 bases short and J 6 bases short, with 13 bases between. The CDR3 spells CASSLGSRGKTQYF. The CDR3, as DNA: TGTGCCAGCAGCTTAGGGAGCAGAGGGAAGACCCAGTACTTC.

V is TRBV10-1 and J is TRBJ1-3; D perhaps matches TRBD1 (6 bases). Germline CDR1 WNHNN, CDR2 SYGVQD (reference sequence). Trimming removed 0 bases at V and 0 bases at J, with 12 bases between. This CDR3 comprises 17 residues. The CDR3 loop is CASSESGTRGSGNTIYF. CDR3 in DNA: TGCGCCAGCAGTGAGTCTGGGACCAGGGGCTCTGGAAACACCATATATTTT.

This chain links TRBV6-5 with TRBJ1-2; 7 bases align to TRBD1. J gave up 4 bases and V 7 bases, and 12 bases lay outside the gene matches. Germline CDR1 reads MNHEY; CDR2 reads SVGAGI. CDR3 length: 15 residues. CDR3 DNA: TGTGCCAGCAATTCGGCCGGGACAGCTACCTATGGCTACACCTTC. Protein: CASNSAGTATYGYTF.

Turning to this clone: An end of the junction does not agree with germline; a read error may underlie this. V is TRBV7-7 and J is TRBJ2-3; possibly TRBD2 for D (6 bases). The CDR3 loop spans 16 amino acids. Looked up from germline, CDR1 is SSHAT and CDR2 is FNYEAQ (reference sequence). For the CDR3, the DNA is TGTGCTAGCAGCTTAGCGTGGGGGGTCGGCACAGATACGCAGTATTTT. This translates into CASSLAWGVGTDTQYF. The whole variable domain, filled in from reference TRBV7-7 and TRBJ2-3, reads GAGVSQSPRYKVTKRGQDVTLRCDPISSHATLYWYQQALGQGPEFLTYFNYEAQPDKSGLPSDRFSAERPEGSISTLTIQRTEQRDSAMYRCASSLAWGVGTDTQYFGPGTRLTVL.

V usage is TRBV24-1 and J usage is TRBJ2-2; TRBD1 agrees at 8 bases. Germline loops: CDR1 KGHDR, CDR2 SFDVKD. Losses at the gene ends were 10 bases for V and 4 bases for J; bases not matched to a gene: 7. The CDR3 contains 14 residues. The CDR3 protein is CATADRDSTGELFF. In nucleotides, the CDR3 is TGTGCCACTGCGGACAGGGACTCCACCGGGGAGCTGTTTTTT.

The chain uses TRBV24-1 and TRBJ1-1, with 9 bases fitting TRBD1. This CDR3 has 17 amino acids. V was clipped by 5 bases and J by 5 bases; unmatched bases: 14. Germline V gives CDR1 KGHDR, CDR2 SFDVKD. In DNA, the CDR3 is TGTGCCACCAGTGGTGGGACAGGGATCCTCTATGGGACTGAAGCTTTCTTT. Amino acids: CATSGGTGILYGTEAFF.

In its sample, this clone was seen once. This chain links TRBV10-3 with TRBJ2-2; TRBD1 aligns across 8 bases. The CDR3 totals 15 residues. V shed 2 bases and J 6 bases; nucleotides not matched to a gene: 5. Germline CDR1 and CDR2: ENHRY and SYGVKD. For the CDR3, the DNA is TGTGCCATCAGTGAGACAGGGGGACGGTCCGGGGAGCTGTTTTTT. Translation: CAISETGGRSGELFF.

This chain links TRBV28 with TRBJ2-3, with 9 positions matching TRBD1. There are 17 residues in the CDR3. The germline V gene has CDR1 MDHEN and CDR2 SYDVKM. The ends lost 4 bases at V and 3 bases at J; junction bases unmatched: 11. DNA for the CDR3: TGTGCCAGCAGTTCCCTGGGGGGGACAGGGATGACAGATACGCAGTATTTT. Protein sequence: CASSSLGGTGMTDTQYF.

This chain's CDR3 is CASLGQGTDTQYF. CDR3 DNA sequence: TGCGCCAGTCTGGGGCAGGGCACAGATACGCAGTATTTT. This chain joins TRBV5-1 and TRBJ2-3, with D possibly TRBD1 on 5 matching bases. The CDR3 is 13 amino acids. Trimming stripped 8 bases from V and 1 base from J, with 11 bases between. CDR1 is SGHRS, CDR2 YFSETQ, per germline.

A remark on this clone: This specimen includes other DNA sequences encoding the same CDR3. This chain joins TRBV5-1 and TRBJ2-3; 7 bases align to TRBD2. CDR3 length: 14 residues. The germline gives CDR1 SGHRS, CDR2 YFSETQ. V shed 1 base and J 4 bases; nucleotides not matched to a gene: 3. In DNA form, the CDR3 reads TGCGCCAGCAGCTTGAGGGGAGGGTCAGATACGCAGTATTTT. This translates into CASSLRGGSDTQYF.

Only a few counts were recorded for this clone. V and J are TRBV7-9 and TRBJ2-7, with 7 positions matching TRBD1. The CDR3 consists of 15 residues. With V trimmed by 4 bases and J by 0 bases, 6 bases remained unmatched. In germline, CDR1 is SEHNR, CDR2 FQNEAQ (reference sequence). CDR3 DNA sequence: TGTGCCAGCAGCTCGACAGGGTCTCACTCCTACGAGCAGTACTTC. It codes for CASSSTGSHSYEQYF.

The rearrangement joins TRBV4-1 to TRBJ2-1; TRBD1 aligns across 7 bases. The CDR3 totals 16 residues. Trimming took 4 bases from V and 5 from J; bases not matched to a gene: 11. CDR1 is MGHRA and CDR2 is YSYEKL in the germline V gene. CDR3 nucleotide sequence: TGCGCCAGCAGCCGACGACAGGGTGATAGCAACAATGAGCAGTTCTTC. This sequence encodes CASSRRQGDSNNEQFF.

The chain uses TRBV27 and TRBJ1-6; D gene uncertain. This CDR3 contains 19 residues. CDR1 and CDR2 (germline): MNHEY, SMNVEV (reference sequence). V was trimmed by 3 bases and J by 0 bases, leaving 18 bases between them. CDR3 protein: CASSLNGPRGSSYNSPLHF. CDR3 nucleotide sequence: TGTGCCAGCAGTTTGAACGGGCCCCGGGGAAGCTCCTATAATTCACCCCTCCACTTT.

CDR3 sequence reads: CASSNAGTGKRGYTF. For the CDR3, the DNA is TGTGCCAGTAGTAATGCCGGGACAGGAAAGAGGGGCTACACCTTC. The gene calls are TRBV19 and TRBJ1-2; the match to TRBD1 covers 8 bases. V dropped 4 bases and J dropped 8; count of bases not matched to a gene: 12. Per the germline V gene, CDR1 is LNHDA and CDR2 is SQIVND (reference sequence). The CDR3 covers 15 residues.

This clone showed up just once. This chain uses TRBV28 with TRBJ2-1, with 9 bases identical to TRBD1. The trim removed 5 bases at V and 6 bases at J, leaving 2 bases unmatched. The germline gives CDR1 MDHEN, CDR2 SYDVKM. This CDR3 comprises 13 residues. CDR3 in amino acids: CASSRDRVNEQFF. The CDR3 nucleotides are TGTGCCAGCAGTAGGGACAGGGTCAATGAGCAGTTCTTC.

The gene calls are TRBV11-3 and TRBJ2-1; 9 bases are a match to TRBD2. The CDR3 covers 18 residues. The V gene's germline CDR1 is SGHNT and CDR2 YENEEA. The J segment lost 2 bases and the V segment lost 2 bases, leaving 10 bases of the junction unmatched. The chain's CDR3 is CASSLLSSGGPTYNEQFF. The DNA of the CDR3 is TGTGCCAGCAGCTTACTCTCAAGCGGGGGGCCTACCTACAATGAGCAGTTCTTC.

This clone was observed a single time. The chain employs TRBV5-1 and TRBJ2-7; D gene unclear. This CDR3 has 14 residues. Trimming removed 3 bases from V and 3 bases from J, with 13 bases in between. The germline gives CDR1 SGHRS, CDR2 YFSETQ. In nucleotides, the CDR3 is TGCGCCAGCAGCTCCCAGGCGAGCAACTACGAGCAGTACTTC. Translating it yields CASSSQASNYEQYF.

This sequence joins TRBV29-1 and TRBJ2-3, with TRBD2 matching over 7 bases. Per germline, CDR1 SQVTM and CDR2 ANQGSEA. The CDR3 has 14 amino acids. V shed 8 bases and J 1 base; nucleotides not matched to a gene: 9. The chain's CDR3 is CSSRSGDRTDTQYF. The CDR3 nucleotides read TGCAGCTCACGAAGCGGGGACCGCACAGATACGCAGTATTTT.

The chain carries TRBV28 and TRBJ1-1; 8 bases align to TRBD1. The CDR3 spans 14 residues. Germline values: CDR1 MDHEN, CDR2 SYDVKM. Trimming took 2 bases from V and 9 from J; bases not matched to a gene: 8. DNA for the CDR3: TGTGCCAGCAGTTTACCAGTGACAGGGGTTAAAGCTTTCTTT. Translating it yields CASSLPVTGVKAFF.

The V and J genes are TRBV19 and TRBJ1-1, with TRBD1 identical over 9 bases. The ends lost 5 bases at V and 8 bases at J; junction bases unmatched: 12. The CDR3 is made up of 15 amino acids. CDR1 is LNHDA and CDR2 is SQIVND in the germline V gene (reference sequence). The CDR3 DNA sequence: TGTGCCAGTAGTCCAATGCGGGACAGGGTATGGGAAGCTTTCTTT. It translates to CASSPMRDRVWEAFF.

This clone was detected only a few times. This chain connects TRBV2 to TRBJ1-2, with D possibly TRBD1 on 5 matching bases. Trimming cost V 4 bases and J 2 bases, with 11 bases left between them. The CDR3 has 14 amino acids. In germline, CDR1 is SNHLY, CDR2 FYNNEI. For the CDR3, the DNA is TGTGCCAGCAGTGGGGAAGGACAAAACTATGGCTACACCTTC. It encodes CASSGEGQNYGYTF.

The chain is built from TRBV6-5 and TRBJ1-2; D is ambiguous. V lost 8 bases and J 6 bases, leaving 13 bases between the germline ends. CDR1 is MNHEY and CDR2 is SVGAGI in the germline V gene. The CDR3 sequence is 12 residues long. The CDR3: CASLTSRDGYTF. The CDR3 coding sequence is TGTGCCAGCCTAACAAGCCGGGATGGCTACACCTTC.

The rearrangement uses TRBV3-1 (or the pseudogene TRBV3-2) and TRBJ1-5; D remains ambiguous. CDR3 length: 13 residues. The germline gives CDR1 LGHDT, CDR2 YNNKEL (reference sequence). Trimming took off 0 bases at V and 8 bases at J, with 8 bases between the two ends. The CDR3 reads CASSQERWKPQHF. CDR3 DNA sequence: TGTGCCAGCAGCCAAGAGAGGTGGAAGCCCCAGCATTTT.